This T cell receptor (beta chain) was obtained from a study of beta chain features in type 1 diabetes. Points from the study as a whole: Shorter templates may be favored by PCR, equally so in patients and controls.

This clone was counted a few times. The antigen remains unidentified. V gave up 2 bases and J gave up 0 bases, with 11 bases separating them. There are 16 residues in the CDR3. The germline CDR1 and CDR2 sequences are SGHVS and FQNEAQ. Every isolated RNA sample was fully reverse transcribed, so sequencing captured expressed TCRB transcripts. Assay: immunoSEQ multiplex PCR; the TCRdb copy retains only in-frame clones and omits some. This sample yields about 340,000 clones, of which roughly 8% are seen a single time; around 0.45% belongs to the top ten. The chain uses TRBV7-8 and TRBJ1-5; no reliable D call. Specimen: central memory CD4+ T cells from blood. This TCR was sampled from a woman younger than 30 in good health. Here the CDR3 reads CASSLSGINSNQPQHF. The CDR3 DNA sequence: TGTGCCAGCAGCTTATCGGGGATTAATAGCAATCAGCCCCAGCATTTT.